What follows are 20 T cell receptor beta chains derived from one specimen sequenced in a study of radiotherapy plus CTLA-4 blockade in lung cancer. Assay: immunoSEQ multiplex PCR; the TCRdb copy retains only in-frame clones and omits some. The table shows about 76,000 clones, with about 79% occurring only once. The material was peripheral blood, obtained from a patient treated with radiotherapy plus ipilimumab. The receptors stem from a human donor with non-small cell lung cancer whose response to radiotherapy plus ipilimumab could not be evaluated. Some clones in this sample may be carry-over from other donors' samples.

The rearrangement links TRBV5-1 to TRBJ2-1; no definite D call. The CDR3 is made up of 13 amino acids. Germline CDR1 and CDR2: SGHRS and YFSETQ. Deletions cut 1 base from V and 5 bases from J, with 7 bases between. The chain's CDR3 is CASSLPPDNEQFF. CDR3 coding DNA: TGCGCCAGCAGCTTGCCCCCCGACAATGAGCAGTTCTTC.

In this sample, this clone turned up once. The CDR3 loop reads CASHRGWTDTQYF. As DNA, the CDR3 is TGTGCCAGTCACAGGGGGTGGACAGATACGCAGTATTTT. The chain employs TRBV11-2 and TRBJ2-3; the match to TRBD1 covers 8 bases. CDR3 length: 13 residues. The J segment lost 3 bases and the V segment lost 9 bases, leaving 5 bases of the junction unmatched. Germline V gene data show CDR1 as SGHAT and CDR2 as FQNNGV.

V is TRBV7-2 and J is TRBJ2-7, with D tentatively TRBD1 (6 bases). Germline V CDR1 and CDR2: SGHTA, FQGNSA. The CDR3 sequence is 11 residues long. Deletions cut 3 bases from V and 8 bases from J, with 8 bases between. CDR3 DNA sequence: TGTGCCAGCAGCTTGCAGGGGAAGCAGTACTTC. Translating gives CASSLQGKQYF.

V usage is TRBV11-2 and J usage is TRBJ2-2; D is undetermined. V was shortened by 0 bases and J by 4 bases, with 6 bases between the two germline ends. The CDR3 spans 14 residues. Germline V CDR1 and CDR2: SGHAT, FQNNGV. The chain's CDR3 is CASSLDSRTGELFF. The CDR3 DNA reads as TGTGCCAGCAGCTTAGATAGCCGCACCGGGGAGCTGTTTTTT.

The CDR3 spells CASSQVAGTWNSPLHF. Here the CDR3 DNA reads TGCGCCAGCAGCCAAGTTGCCGGGACATGGAATTCACCCCTCCACTTT. The chain joins TRBV4-1 to TRBJ1-6; possibly TRBD1 for D (6 bases). The germline gives CDR1 MGHRA, CDR2 YSYEKL. V dropped 1 base and J dropped 7 bases, with 14 bases sitting between them. The CDR3 is 16 residues long.

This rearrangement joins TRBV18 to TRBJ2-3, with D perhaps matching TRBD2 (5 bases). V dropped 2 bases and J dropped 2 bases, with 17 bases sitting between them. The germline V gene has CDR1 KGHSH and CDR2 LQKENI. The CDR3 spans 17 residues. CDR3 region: CASSPGWGDGDTDTQYF. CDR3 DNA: TGTGCCAGCTCACCAGGCTGGGGAGATGGAGACACAGATACGCAGTATTTT.

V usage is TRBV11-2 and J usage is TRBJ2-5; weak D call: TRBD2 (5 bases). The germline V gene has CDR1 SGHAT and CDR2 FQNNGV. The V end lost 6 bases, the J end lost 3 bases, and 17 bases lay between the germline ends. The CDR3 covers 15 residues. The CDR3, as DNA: TGTGCCAGCAGTACTAGTCTGGGCGGAAAAGAGACCCAGTACTTC. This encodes CASSTSLGGKETQYF.

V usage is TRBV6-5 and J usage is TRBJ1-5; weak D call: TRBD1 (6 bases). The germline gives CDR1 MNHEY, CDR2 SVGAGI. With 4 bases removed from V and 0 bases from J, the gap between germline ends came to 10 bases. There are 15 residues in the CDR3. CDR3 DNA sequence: TGTGCCAGCAGTTCGGGGACATCTAGCAATCAGCCCCAGCATTTT. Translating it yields CASSSGTSSNQPQHF.

The CDR3 bases are TGCGCCAGCAGCCCCCGACAGGCCGATTACAATGAGCAGTTCTTC. Translating it yields CASSPRQADYNEQFF. The rearrangement uses TRBV5-1 and TRBJ2-1; perhaps TRBD1 as D (6 bases). This CDR3 has 15 residues. Per germline, CDR1 SGHRS and CDR2 YFSETQ. With 4 bases removed from V and 4 bases from J, the gap between germline ends came to 15 bases.

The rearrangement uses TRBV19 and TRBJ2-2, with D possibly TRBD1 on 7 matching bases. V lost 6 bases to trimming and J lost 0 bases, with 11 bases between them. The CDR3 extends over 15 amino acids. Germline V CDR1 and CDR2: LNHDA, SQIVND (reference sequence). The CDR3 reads CASRAGQTNTGELFF. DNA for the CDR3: TGTGCCAGTAGGGCGGGACAGACGAACACCGGGGAGCTGTTTTTT.

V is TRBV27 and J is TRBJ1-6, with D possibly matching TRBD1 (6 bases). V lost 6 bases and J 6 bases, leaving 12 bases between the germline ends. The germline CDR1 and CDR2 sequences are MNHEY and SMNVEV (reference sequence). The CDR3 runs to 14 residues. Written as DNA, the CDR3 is TGTGCCAGCAGCCCAGGGGAAGTTAATTCACCCCTCCACTTT. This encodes CASSPGEVNSPLHF.

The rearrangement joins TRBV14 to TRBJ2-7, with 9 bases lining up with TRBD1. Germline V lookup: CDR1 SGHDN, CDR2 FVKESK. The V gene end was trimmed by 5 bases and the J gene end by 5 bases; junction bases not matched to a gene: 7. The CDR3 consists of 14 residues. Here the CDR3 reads CASSMGQGFHEQYF. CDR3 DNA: TGTGCCAGCAGCATGGGACAGGGCTTCCACGAGCAGTACTTC.

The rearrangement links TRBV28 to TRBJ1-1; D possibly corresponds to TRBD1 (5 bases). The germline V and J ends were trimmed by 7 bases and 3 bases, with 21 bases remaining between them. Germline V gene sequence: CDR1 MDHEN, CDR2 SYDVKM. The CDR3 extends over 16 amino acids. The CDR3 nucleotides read TGTGCCAGCACCCCGCAGGGAGGGGCTAGGTACACTGAAGCTTTCTTT. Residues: CASTPQGGARYTEAFF.

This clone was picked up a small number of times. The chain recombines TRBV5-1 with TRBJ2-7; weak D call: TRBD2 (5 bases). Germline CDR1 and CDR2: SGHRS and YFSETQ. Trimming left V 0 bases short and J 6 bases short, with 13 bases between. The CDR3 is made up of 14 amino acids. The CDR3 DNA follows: TGCGCCAGCAGCTTGGCCACGGGGAACGGCGAGCAGTACTTC. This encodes CASSLATGNGEQYF.

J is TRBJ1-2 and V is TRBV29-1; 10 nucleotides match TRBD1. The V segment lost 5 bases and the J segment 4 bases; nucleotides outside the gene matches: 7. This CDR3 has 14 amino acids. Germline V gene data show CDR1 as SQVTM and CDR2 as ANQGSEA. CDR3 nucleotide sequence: TGCAGCGTTCCCGAGGGACAGGGGATCTATGGCTACACCTTC. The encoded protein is CSVPEGQGIYGYTF.

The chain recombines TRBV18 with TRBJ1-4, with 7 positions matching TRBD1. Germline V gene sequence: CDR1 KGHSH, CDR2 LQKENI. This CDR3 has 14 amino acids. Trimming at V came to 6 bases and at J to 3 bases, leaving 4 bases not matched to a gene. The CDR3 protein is CASSPGTANEKLFF. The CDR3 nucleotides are TGTGCCAGCTCGCCCGGGACAGCTAATGAAAAACTGTTTTTT.

The CDR3 sequence is CASSVYTSGANVLTF. The DNA for the CDR3 is TGTGCCAGTAGTGTTTACACCTCTGGGGCCAACGTCCTGACTTTC. The V call is TRBV19, the J call TRBJ2-6; D is undetermined. Trimming took 5 bases from V and 0 from J, leaving 8 bases between them. The germline gives CDR1 LNHDA, CDR2 SQIVND (reference sequence). The CDR3 extends over 15 amino acids.

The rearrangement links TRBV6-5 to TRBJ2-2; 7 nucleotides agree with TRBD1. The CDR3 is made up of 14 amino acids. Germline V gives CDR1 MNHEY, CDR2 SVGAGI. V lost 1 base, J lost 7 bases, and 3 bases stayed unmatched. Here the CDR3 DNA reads TGTGCCAGCAGTTACTACAGGGGAGACGGGGAGCTGTTTTTT. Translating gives CASSYYRGDGELFF.

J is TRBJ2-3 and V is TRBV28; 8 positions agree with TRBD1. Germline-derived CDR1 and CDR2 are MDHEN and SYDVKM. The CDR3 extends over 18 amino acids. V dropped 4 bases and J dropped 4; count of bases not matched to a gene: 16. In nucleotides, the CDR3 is TGTGCCAGCAGTTCTAACCCCTCCGGACAGGGATCTTCAGATACGCAGTATTTT. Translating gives CASSSNPSGQGSSDTQYF.

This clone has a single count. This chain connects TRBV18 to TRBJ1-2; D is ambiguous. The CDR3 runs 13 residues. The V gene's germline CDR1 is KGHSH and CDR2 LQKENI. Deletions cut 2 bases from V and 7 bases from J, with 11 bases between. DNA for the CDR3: TGTGCCAGCTCACCAAGGCAGGAAGTTGGCTACACCTTC. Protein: CASSPRQEVGYTF.